The 14 T cell receptor beta chains reported below all come from one sample, sequenced in a study of CD8 T cells in Susac syndrome. After extraction with the RNeasy kit, about 0.5 to 1 ug of the RNA was reverse transcribed using random hexamers. TCRdb independently ran MiXCR on the immunoSEQ multiplex PCR reads; one entry per CDR3 protein. The sample records under 20,000 distinct CDR3 sequences, 85% to 95% being singletons. The source material was CD8+ T cells from PBMCs. These receptors all come from a human donor in good health.

V and J are TRBV13 and TRBJ2-7, with 9 bases identical to TRBD1. Germline values: CDR1 PRHDT, CDR2 FYEKMQ (reference sequence). V was clipped by 4 bases and J by 0 bases; unmatched bases: 7. The CDR3 length is 16 residues. In DNA form, the CDR3 reads TGTGCCAGCAGCTCCACCGGGACAGGGATCTCCTACGAGCAGTACGTC. This codes for CASSSTGTGISYEQYV.

This chain joins TRBV28 and TRBJ2-7; 11 nucleotides align to TRBD2. CDR1 is MDHEN and CDR2 is SYDVKM in the germline V gene. CDR3 length: 16 amino acids. Losses at the gene ends were 6 bases for V and 9 bases for J; bases not matched to a gene: 16. DNA of the CDR3: TGTGCCAGCAGCGGTTGGGAGACTAGCGGGGCCAGCAGGCAGTACGTC. It yields the protein CASSGWETSGASRQYV.

The chain uses TRBV27 and TRBJ2-7, with 9 positions matching TRBD1. Germline V gene data show CDR1 as MNHEY and CDR2 as SMNVEV (reference sequence). The CDR3 is made up of 16 amino acids. V lost 2 bases to trimming and J lost 0 bases; unmatched junction nucleotides: 5. CDR3 loop: CASSLRQGVLSYEQYF. In DNA form, the CDR3 reads TGTGCCAGCAGTTTACGACAGGGGGTCCTCTCCTACGAGCAGTACTTC.

The chain combines TRBV5-5 with TRBJ2-7, with a possible D match to TRBD2 (6 bases). The length of the CDR3 is 16 residues. V lost 4 bases and J lost 0, with 17 bases in between. Germline V gene lookup returns CDR1 SGHKS and CDR2 YYEKEE (reference sequence). CDR3 nucleotide sequence: TGTGCCAGCAGCGGGATAATAGCGGAAAGCTCCTACGAGCAGTACTTC. Residues: CASSGIIAESSYEQYF.

This sequence joins TRBV4-2 and TRBJ2-1; D perhaps matches TRBD2 (5 bases). Germline loops: CDR1 LGHNA, CDR2 YNFKEQ. The CDR3 totals 15 residues. V lost 4 bases to trimming and J lost 4 bases, with 14 bases between them. The CDR3 region is CASSPLGSRYNEQFF. CDR3 nucleotide sequence: TGTGCCAGCAGCCCTTTGGGGAGCCGGTACAATGAGCAGTTCTTC.

The genes are TRBV24-1 and TRBJ1-5; D possibly corresponds to TRBD1 (6 bases). The CDR3 loop spans 14 amino acids. Germline V gives CDR1 KGHDR, CDR2 SFDVKD. V was shortened by 7 bases and J by 3 bases, with 12 bases between the two germline ends. CDR3 in DNA: TGTGCCACCAGGGCATCAGGGGCCAATCAGCCCCAGCATTTT. It translates to CATRASGANQPQHF.

This chain joins TRBV19 and TRBJ1-2, with D unresolved. The V end lost 5 bases, the J end lost 5 bases, and 15 bases lay between the germline ends. Germline CDR1 reads LNHDA; CDR2 reads SQIVND (reference sequence). The length of the CDR3 is 14 residues. CDR3 nucleotides: TGTGCCAGTAGTCCCCGGGCAGGTCGGTATGGCTACACCTTC. It encodes CASSPRAGRYGYTF.

The chain has TRBV3-1 and TRBJ2-2; D is unclear. This CDR3 contains 16 residues. V was trimmed by 5 bases and J by 5 bases, leaving 18 bases between them. CDR1 and CDR2 from the germline V gene are LGHDT and YNNKEL (reference sequence). The CDR3 reads CASSIVISGLTGELFF. CDR3 bases: TGTGCCAGCAGCATCGTAATTTCAGGCTTGACCGGGGAGCTGTTTTTT.

The chain is built from TRBV5-1 and TRBJ2-1; 11 nucleotides match TRBD2. In germline, CDR1 is SGHRS, CDR2 YFSETQ. The CDR3 runs to 15 residues. V dropped 3 bases and J dropped 4; count of bases not matched to a gene: 3. CDR3 loop: CASSSTSGEYNEQFF. In DNA form, the CDR3 reads TGCGCCAGCAGCTCGACTAGCGGGGAATACAATGAGCAGTTCTTC.

This CDR3 reads CASSLGDLNTEAFF. Written as DNA, the CDR3 is TGTGCCAGCAGCTTAGGTGACTTGAACACTGAAGCTTTCTTT. The chain is built from TRBV5-6 and TRBJ1-1; no clear D. The V gene's germline CDR1 is SGHDT and CDR2 YYEEEE. The ends were cut back, 2 bases at V and 0 bases at J, with 8 bases in the middle. The CDR3 sequence is 14 residues long.

The chain couples TRBV6-2 or TRBV6-3 to TRBJ2-3, with 9 positions matching TRBD2. Germline V gene lookup returns CDR1 MNHEY and CDR2 SVGEGT. This CDR3 region has 18 residues. V lost 0 bases, J lost 1 base, and 8 bases stayed unmatched. CDR3 DNA sequence: TGTGCCAGCAGTTACTCGAATCGCGGGAGGGCCGGCACAGATACGCAGTATTTT. It specifies CASSYSNRGRAGTDTQYF.

The chain is built from TRBV6-5 and TRBJ2-2; D ambiguous. Germline CDR1 and CDR2: MNHEY and SVGAGI. The CDR3 extends over 15 amino acids. The V end was cut by 0 bases, the J end by 4 bases, with 9 bases between. The CDR3 loop reads CASSYSPDRTGELFF. For the CDR3, the DNA is TGTGCCAGCAGTTACTCCCCGGACCGCACCGGGGAGCTGTTTTTT.

This chain links TRBV5-4 with TRBJ2-1; TRBD2 is a possible D gene (6 bases). Germline V gene data show CDR1 as SGHNT and CDR2 as YYREEE (reference sequence). The V end was cut by 4 bases, the J end by 9 bases, with 11 bases between. This CDR3 contains 12 residues. In DNA form, the CDR3 reads TGTGCCAGCAGCCCGGGGACTGCTGAGCAGTTCTTC. Translating gives CASSPGTAEQFF.

CDR3 sequence: CSASGTVSYEQYF. CDR3 DNA: TGCAGTGCTAGCGGGACAGTCTCCTACGAGCAGTACTTC. The V and J genes are TRBV20-1 and TRBJ2-7, with 7 nucleotides matching TRBD1. Germline assignment: CDR1 DFQATT and CDR2 SNEGSKA (reference sequence). The CDR3 covers 13 residues. V lost 3 bases, J lost 0 bases, and 2 bases stayed unmatched.